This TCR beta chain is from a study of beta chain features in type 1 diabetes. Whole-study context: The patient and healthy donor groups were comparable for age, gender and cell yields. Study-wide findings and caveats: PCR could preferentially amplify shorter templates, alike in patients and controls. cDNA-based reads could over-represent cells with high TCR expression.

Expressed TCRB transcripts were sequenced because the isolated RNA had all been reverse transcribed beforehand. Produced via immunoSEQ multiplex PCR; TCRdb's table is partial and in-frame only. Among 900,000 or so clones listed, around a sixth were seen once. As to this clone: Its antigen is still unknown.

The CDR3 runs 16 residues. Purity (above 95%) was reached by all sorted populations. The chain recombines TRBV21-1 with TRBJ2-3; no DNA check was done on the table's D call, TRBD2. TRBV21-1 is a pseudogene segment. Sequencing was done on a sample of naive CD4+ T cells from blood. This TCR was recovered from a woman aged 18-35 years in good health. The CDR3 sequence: CASSKGPPLSTDTQYF. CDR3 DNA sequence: TGTGCCAGCAGCAAAGGTCCCCCTCTAAGCACAGATACGCAGTATTTT.